This entry lists 19 T cell receptor beta chains sequenced from one sample in a study of cytomegalovirus exposure and HLA in healthy donors. TCRdb's table, derived via immunoSEQ multiplex PCR, lists solely in-frame clones and lacks some. The sample carries about 360,000 clones, about nine tenths recorded once. The sample comprised PBMCs. These receptors all come from a woman in her late teens or twenties in good health and CMV-seronegative.

Only a few counts were recorded for this clone. The rearrangement uses TRBV5-1 and TRBJ2-4; 10 nucleotides align to TRBD1. This CDR3 comprises 16 residues. From germline, CDR1 is SGHRS and CDR2 YFSETQ. Unmatched junction bases numbered 8, after V lost 5 bases and J lost 3 bases. This CDR3 reads CASSPGTGVGKNIQYF. As DNA, the CDR3 is TGCGCCAGCAGTCCCGGGACAGGGGTAGGCAAAAACATTCAGTACTTC.

In its sample, this clone was seen a few times. The chain combines TRBV27 with TRBJ2-7, with D uncertain. V lost 8 bases, J lost 0 bases, and 11 bases lay in between. CDR1 is MNHEY and CDR2 is SMNVEV in the germline V gene (reference sequence). The CDR3 spans 13 residues. In DNA form, the CDR3 reads TGTGCCAGCGGGCTTGGCGCCTCCTACGAGCAGTACTTC. Residues: CASGLGASYEQYF.

The rearrangement uses TRBV7-9 and TRBJ2-1, with TRBD1 matching over 8 bases. Trimming removed 2 bases from V and 10 bases from J; junction bases left unmatched: 4. Looked up from germline, CDR1 is SEHNR and CDR2 is FQNEAQ (reference sequence). The CDR3 has 13 residues. This chain's CDR3 is CASSLFDRGEQFF. The CDR3 coding sequence is TGTGCCAGCAGCTTATTCGACAGGGGCGAGCAGTTCTTC.

The gene calls are TRBV5-4 and TRBJ1-2; no firm D call. V lost 4 bases and J 4 bases, leaving 17 bases between the germline ends. Germline CDR1 reads SGHNT; CDR2 reads YYREEE (reference sequence). This CDR3 spans 15 amino acids. The CDR3 DNA follows: TGTGCCAGCAGCACGAAGAGGGATTTAAGCTATGGCTACACCTTC. Translation: CASSTKRDLSYGYTF.

The V call is TRBV18, the J call TRBJ2-7; TRBD2 matches at 9 bases. In germline, CDR1 is KGHSH, CDR2 LQKENI. After removal of 4 bases from V and 6 bases from J, the junction contained 13 bases not matched to a gene. The CDR3 is 16 amino acids. DNA for the CDR3: TGTGCCAGCTCACTGTTGGCGGGAGGGATACTGGGCGAGCAGTACTTC. Translated: CASSLLAGGILGEQYF. The full variable domain, with the rest looked up from reference TRBV18 and TRBJ2-7, is NAGVMQNPRHLVRRRGQEARLRCSPMKGHSHVYWYRQLPEEGLKFMVYLQKENIIDESGMPKERFSAEFPKEGPSILRIQQVVRGDSAAYFCASSLLAGGILGEQYFGPGTRLTVT.

This chain joins TRBV6-5 and TRBJ1-1; TRBD1 agrees at 7 bases. The V gene's germline CDR1 is MNHEY and CDR2 SVGAGI. This CDR3 is 15 amino acids long. J lost 2 bases, V lost 6 bases, and 9 bases had no gene match. CDR3 DNA: TGTGCCAGCAGCCGCCGGGACAGCCCTAACACTGAAGCTTTCTTT. Protein product: CASSRRDSPNTEAFF.

This chain links TRBV5-4 with TRBJ2-3; TRBD2 might be the D (6 bases). Germline V gene lookup returns CDR1 SGHNT and CDR2 YYREEE (reference sequence). The V and J ends lost 4 bases and 0 bases respectively, with 18 bases between them. This CDR3 contains 17 residues. This chain's CDR3 is CASSPGGLARSTDTQYF. The CDR3 DNA reads as TGTGCCAGCAGCCCTGGAGGGCTAGCGCGAAGCACAGATACGCAGTATTTT. The full variable domain, completed using reference TRBV5-4 and TRBJ2-3, is ETGVTQSPTHLIKTRGQQVTLRCSSQSGHNTVSWYQQALGQGPQFIFQYYREEENGRGNFPPRFSGLQFPNYSSELNVNALELDDSALYLCASSPGGLARSTDTQYFGPGTRLTVL.

V gene TRBV5-1 combines with J gene TRBJ2-7, with 10 bases identical to TRBD2. Trimming at V came to 4 bases and at J to 0 bases, leaving 7 bases not matched to a gene. This CDR3 region has 16 residues. Germline V gives CDR1 SGHRS, CDR2 YFSETQ. For the CDR3, the DNA is TGCGCCAGCAGCGTTTCTAGCGGGGGAAGCTCCTACGAGCAGTACTTC. Its protein is CASSVSSGGSSYEQYF.

About this clone itself: The same CDR3 arises from other DNA sequences in this sample as well. The chain employs TRBV9 and TRBJ2-3, with 7 bases aligning to TRBD2. With V trimmed by 3 bases and J by 0 bases, 4 bases remained unmatched. The CDR3 consists of 15 residues. Germline CDR1 and CDR2: SGDLS and YYNGEE. This chain's CDR3 is CASSALGGSTDTQYF. The CDR3 DNA follows: TGTGCCAGCAGCGCTCTGGGGGGGAGCACAGATACGCAGTATTTT.

The chain couples TRBV4-1 to TRBJ2-7, with TRBD2 identical over 9 bases. Germline V gives CDR1 MGHRA, CDR2 YSYEKL. The J segment lost 2 bases and the V segment lost 1 base, leaving 9 bases of the junction unmatched. This CDR3 contains 17 residues. As DNA, the CDR3 is TGCGCCAGCAGCCAAGTTAGTTCGTCTAGCGGGGCCTACGAGCAGTACTTC. Translating gives CASSQVSSSSGAYEQYF.

This chain connects TRBV7-3 to TRBJ2-3; D is undetermined. V was clipped by 2 bases and J by 2 bases, with 14 bases between them. The CDR3 runs 16 residues. Germline V CDR1 and CDR2: SGHTA, FQGTGA. CDR3 DNA sequence: TGTGCCAGCAGCTTACACCCGGTTGATATCACAGATACGCAGTATTTT. Protein: CASSLHPVDITDTQYF. Drawing the rest from reference TRBV7-3 and TRBJ2-3, the complete variable domain is GAGVSQTPSNKVTEKGKYVELRCDPISGHTALYWYRQSLGQGPEFLIYFQGTGAADDSGLPNDRFFAVRPEGSVSTLKIQRTERGDSAVYLCASSLHPVDITDTQYFGPGTRLTVL.

The V call is TRBV11-1, the J call TRBJ1-1, with 7 bases matching TRBD1. V lost 1 base, J lost 2 bases, and 7 bases stayed unmatched. The CDR3 covers 16 residues. Germline V lookup: CDR1 SGHAT, CDR2 FQDESV (reference sequence). The CDR3 sequence: CASSLETGYRNTEAFF. For the CDR3, the DNA is TGTGCCAGCAGCTTAGAGACAGGGTATAGAAACACTGAAGCTTTCTTT.

The genes are TRBV5-1 and TRBJ1-4; D gene uncertain. Looked up from germline, CDR1 is SGHRS and CDR2 is YFSETQ. V was pared by 8 bases and J by 0 bases, with 11 bases between. The CDR3 runs to 14 residues. This CDR3 is CASSEDATNEKLFF. The CDR3 DNA reads TGCGCCAGTTCAGAGGATGCAACTAATGAAAAACTGTTTTTT.

The chain employs TRBV7-8 and TRBJ1-3; D possibly corresponds to TRBD1 (6 bases). This CDR3 is 15 amino acids long. Per germline, CDR1 SGHVS and CDR2 FQNEAQ. The ends were cut back, 2 bases at V and 2 bases at J, with 10 bases in the middle. The chain's CDR3 is CASSLPPGAGNTIYF. For the CDR3, the DNA is TGTGCCAGCAGCTTACCTCCAGGGGCTGGAAACACCATATATTTT.

This clone was observed a few times. The V call is TRBV7-2, the J call TRBJ2-7; D is unclear. V shed 5 bases and J shed 2 bases, with 4 bases lying between them. Germline CDR1 SGHTA, CDR2 FQGNSA. This CDR3 contains 11 residues. The CDR3 DNA is TGTGCCAGCAGCCCCGCCTACGAGCAGTACTTC. This codes for CASSPAYEQYF. Combining the CDR3 with reference TRBV7-2 and TRBJ2-7 gives the whole variable domain GAGVSQSPSNKVTEKGKDVELRCDPISGHTALYWYRQSLGQGLEFLIYFQGNSAPDKSGLPSDRFSAERTGGSVSTLTIQRTQQEDSAVYLCASSPAYEQYFGPGTRLTVT.

This clone was recorded a few times. The rearrangement links TRBV30 to TRBJ2-1, with 8 bases matching TRBD2. The CDR3 is 15 amino acids. V shed 2 bases, J shed 1 base, and the junction held 4 bases outside the gene matches. Per germline, CDR1 GTSNPN and CDR2 SVGIG (reference sequence). CDR3 protein: CAWSRTSGSYNEQFF. The CDR3, as DNA: TGTGCCTGGAGTAGAACTAGCGGTTCCTACAATGAGCAGTTCTTC.

The rearrangement uses TRBV14 and TRBJ2-3; weak D call: TRBD2 (6 bases). CDR1 is SGHDN, CDR2 FVKESK, per germline. V lost 4 bases and J 3 bases, leaving 11 bases between the germline ends. The CDR3 is 14 residues long. CDR3 nucleotides: TGTGCCAGCAGCCCTTTCGGGAGAACAGATACGCAGTATTTT. It is translated as CASSPFGRTDTQYF.

The chain links TRBV4-2 to TRBJ1-2; maybe TRBD1 (6 bases). The V end was cut by 3 bases, the J end by 1 base, with 12 bases between. CDR1 LGHNA and CDR2 YNFKEQ come from the germline V gene. CDR3 length equals 15 residues. CDR3 DNA sequence: TGTGCCAGCAGCCAGGACAGCACCTTTAACTATGGCTACACCTTC. Translation gives CASSQDSTFNYGYTF.

This clone was observed a handful of times. The V and J genes are TRBV28 and TRBJ2-3; D call uncertain. Germline loops: CDR1 MDHEN, CDR2 SYDVKM. The CDR3 extends over 12 amino acids. V was pared by 2 bases and J by 6 bases, with 6 bases between. CDR3 sequence (DNA): TGTGCCAGCAGTTTACCCCATGATACGCAGTATTTT. The encoded protein is CASSLPHDTQYF.